This TCR beta chain was recorded in a study of blood T cells in healthy people across ages. This clonotype was observed a handful of times. A second roughly 7 to 12 cycle PCR used barcoded and J-beta primers. MiXCR, applied by TCRdb to the 5' RACE reads, yields one record per CDR3 protein. The sample includes about 780,000 distinct CDR3 sequences, about half of them seen just once. The TCR was taken from an elderly man in good health. Sequenced: blood.

The CDR3 region has the DNA TGCAGTGCTAGAATACTAGCGGGAGGCCCCCGCCCCGGAGAGCAGTTCTTC. This encodes CSARILAGGPRPGEQFF. The chain recombines TRBV20-1 with TRBJ2-1; 12 nucleotides agree with TRBD2. This CDR3 is 17 amino acids long. Per germline, CDR1 DFQATT and CDR2 SNEGSKA (reference sequence). With 2 bases clipped from V and 10 bases from J, the junction kept 15 bases outside the gene matches.